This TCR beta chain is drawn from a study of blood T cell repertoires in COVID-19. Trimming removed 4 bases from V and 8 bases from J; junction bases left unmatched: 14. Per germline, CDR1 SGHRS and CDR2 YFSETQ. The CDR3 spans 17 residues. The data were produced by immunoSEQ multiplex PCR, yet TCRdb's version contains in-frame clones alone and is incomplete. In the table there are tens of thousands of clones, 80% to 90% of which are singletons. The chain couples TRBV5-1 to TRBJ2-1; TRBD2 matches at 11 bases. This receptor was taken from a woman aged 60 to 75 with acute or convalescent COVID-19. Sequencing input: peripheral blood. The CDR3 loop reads CASSPGGLAGGVDEQFF. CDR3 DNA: TGCGCCAGCAGCCCGGGAGGTCTAGCGGGAGGTGTGGATGAGCAGTTCTTC.